This T cell receptor (beta chain) was retrieved from a study of cytomegalovirus exposure and HLA in healthy donors. General study findings and limits: The study labeled 164 TCR beta chains cytomegalovirus-associated. In a later analysis, CMV-associated beta chains were mostly HLA-associated, it appeared. HLA allele associations emerged for fewer than 20,000 TCR beta sequences in a later analysis, at 0.05 false discovery rate.

Both 60 Vbeta primers and 13 Jbeta primers went into the PCR. This table comes from immunoSEQ multiplex PCR, and its TCRdb copy is limited to in-frame clones, with some not included. The sample lists tens of thousands of clones, just under 80% seen once, with about 9.6% in the top ten. As regards this clone: Its antigen remains unidentified.

The sequencing input was PBMCs. The TCR comes from a man between 35 and 55 years old in good health and CMV-seronegative.

CDR3 DNA: TGCGCCAGCAGCTTGGGAGGGACAGGGGCCTACGAGCAGTACTTC. Amino acids: CASSLGGTGAYEQYF. This sequence joins TRBV5-1 and TRBJ2-5; 10 nucleotides match TRBD1. The end of the DNA fits TRBJ2-7 better, so the J call may be wrong. The CDR3 covers 15 residues. The germline V gene has CDR1 SGHRS and CDR2 YFSETQ.